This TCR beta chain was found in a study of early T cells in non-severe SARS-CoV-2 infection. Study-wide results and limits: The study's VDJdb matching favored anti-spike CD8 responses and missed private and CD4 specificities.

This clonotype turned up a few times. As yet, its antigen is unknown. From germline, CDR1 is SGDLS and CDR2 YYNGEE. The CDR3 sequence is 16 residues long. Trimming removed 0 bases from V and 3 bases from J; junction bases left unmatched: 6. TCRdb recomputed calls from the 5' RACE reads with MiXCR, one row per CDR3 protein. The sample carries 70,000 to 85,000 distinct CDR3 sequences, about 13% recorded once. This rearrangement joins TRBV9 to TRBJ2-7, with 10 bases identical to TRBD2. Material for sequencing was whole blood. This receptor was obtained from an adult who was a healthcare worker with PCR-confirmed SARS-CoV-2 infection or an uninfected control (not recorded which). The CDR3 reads CASSVAMSGRDYEQYF. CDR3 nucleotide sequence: TGTGCCAGCAGCGTAGCTATGAGCGGGAGGGACTACGAGCAGTACTTC.